This T cell receptor beta chain emerged from a study of cytomegalovirus exposure and HLA in healthy donors (dated by TCRdb to about 2017). For context, the study as a whole: The 500 to 800 repertoires of the first cohort and the 110 or so validation repertoires were produced on the same platform, according to a later analysis. The study aimed to test whether cataloging public T cell receptors could reveal signatures of past pathogen exposure. Along with the roughly 610-subject first cohort, a separate validation cohort of about 110 different subjects was used. To predict cytomegalovirus infection status, the study brought together high-throughput TCR immunosequencing, statistical association of individual TCRs with disease status, and machine learning.

The donors were included in the validation cohort of some 110 subjects, a group kept apart from the roughly 730-subject first cohort. V and J are trimmed by 3 bases and 7 bases, and the gene matches miss 6 bases of the junction. CDR1 SGHDT and CDR2 YYEEEE were looked up in the germline V gene. The CDR3, from cysteine to phenylalanine, totals 13 residues. CDR3 DNA only is kept here, 39 bases in frame from base 1. The method behind the library was the immunoSEQ multiplex PCR assay. The published analysis was carried out like this. A statistical classification framework was developed to diagnose cytomegalovirus status using the catalog of TCR beta chain sequences. The clones in this table, taken by TCRdb from immuneACCESS, are in-frame only. Not every clone is retained; where verified, under half of the shortfall comes from an unresolved V gene, and the cause of the rest is unknown. That table supplies the V and J calls and clone size; D and trimming were determined from the DNA. The table for this sample lists 180,000 or so clones; roughly 86% of them were counted only once. Clones ranked in the top ten supply more than 5.5% of the sample.

The investigation overall reported the following: All 110 or so repertoires were used to score co-occurrence in the validation cohort in a later analysis, because that analysis had no HLA typing for the cohort. The study gave a list of 150 to 200 TCR beta chains associated with cytomegalovirus. Most TCR sequences were observed very rarely across donors, whereas some public TCRs were present in many individuals. In vitro tests confirmed that a few of the cytomegalovirus-associated TCR beta chains recognize cytomegalovirus antigens. The classifier was reported to diagnose cytomegalovirus status with high specificity and sensitivity in both the original cohort and the validation cohort. In a later analysis, TCRs clustered in the first cohort were found to also tend to co-occur in the roughly 120 validation repertoires, with 94% of cluster scores above 0. According to the authors, the approach could potentially be generalized to other disease states and immunological phenotypes.

About this clone itself: No antigen is known for it. There are no base qualities to consult, and no much larger clone falls within one base.

The V gene is TRBV5-6 and the J gene is TRBJ2-5, with 7 bases matching TRBD2. The sample comprised PBMCs. The sequence was obtained from a man aged 25-45 years in good health and CMV-seropositive. The CDR3 protein sequence reads: CASSWTRSGTQYF. The DNA sequence is as follows: TGTGCCAGCAGCTGGACTAGATCGGGGACCCAGTACTTC.